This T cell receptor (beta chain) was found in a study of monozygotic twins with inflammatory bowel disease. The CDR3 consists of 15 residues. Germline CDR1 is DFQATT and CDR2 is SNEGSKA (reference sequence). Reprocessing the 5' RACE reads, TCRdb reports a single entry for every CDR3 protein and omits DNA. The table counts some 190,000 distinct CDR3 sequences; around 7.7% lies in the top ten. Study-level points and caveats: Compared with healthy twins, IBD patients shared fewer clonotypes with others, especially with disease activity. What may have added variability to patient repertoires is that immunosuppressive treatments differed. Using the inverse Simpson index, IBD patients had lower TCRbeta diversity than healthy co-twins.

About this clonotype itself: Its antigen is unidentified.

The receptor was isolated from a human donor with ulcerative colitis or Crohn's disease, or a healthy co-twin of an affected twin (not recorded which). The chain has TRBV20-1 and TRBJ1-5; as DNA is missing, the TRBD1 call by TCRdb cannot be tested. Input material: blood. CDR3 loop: CSASFRVVSNQPQHF.